This T cell receptor (beta chain) was found in a study of regulatory T cells in long-lasting Graves disease. In its sample, this clonotype was seen many times. Germline values: CDR1 MNHNS, CDR2 SASEGT. With 8 bases clipped from V and 4 bases from J, the junction kept 10 bases outside the gene matches. This CDR3 is built from 17 residues. Assembly of TCR beta libraries relied on iRepertoire HTBI primers together with Arm-PCR of CDR3 regions. TCRdb called the multiplex PCR reads again in MiXCR, with one record for every CDR3 protein. The sample has hundreds of thousands of distinct CDR3 sequences, about 16% seen once; the top ten hold around a tenth. The sample's time point: newly diagnosed GD, antithyroid drugs for less than 3 months. RNA isolated from PBMCs was used to make the TCR library. The patients were drawn from one endocrinology department in Xi'an, China. This sample also belongs to another study, concerning T cells in Graves' hyperthyroidism and ophthalmopathy. In that study: Patients between 18 and 65 years old had hyperthyroidism, newly diagnosed and lasting under 2 months. Patients were excluded because of uncontrolled infection, other autoimmune disease, pregnancy or lactation. The HTBI set primed first-round TCR CDR3 RT-PCR.

The rearrangement links TRBV6-1 to TRBJ2-1, with 14 bases aligning to TRBD2. The sample consisted of peripheral blood mononuclear cells (PBMCs), taken at new diagnosis, from a patient treated with antithyroid drugs. The source of this sequence is a woman in her twenties or thirties with Graves disease. The CDR3 reads CASGSGTSGSWYNEQFF. The CDR3 DNA reads TGTGCCAGCGGGAGTGGGACTAGCGGGAGTTGGTACAATGAGCAGTTCTTC.